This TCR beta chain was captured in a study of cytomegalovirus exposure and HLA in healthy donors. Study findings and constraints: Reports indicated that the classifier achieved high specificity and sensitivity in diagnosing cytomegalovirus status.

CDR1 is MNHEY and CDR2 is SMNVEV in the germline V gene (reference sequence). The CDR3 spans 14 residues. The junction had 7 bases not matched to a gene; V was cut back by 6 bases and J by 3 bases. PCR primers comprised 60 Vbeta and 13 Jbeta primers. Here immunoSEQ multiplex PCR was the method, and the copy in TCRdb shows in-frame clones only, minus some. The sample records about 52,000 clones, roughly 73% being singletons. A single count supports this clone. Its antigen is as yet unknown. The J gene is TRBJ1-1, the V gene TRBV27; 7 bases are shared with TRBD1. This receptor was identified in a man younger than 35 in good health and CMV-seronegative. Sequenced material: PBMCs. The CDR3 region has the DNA TGTGCCAGCAGGGAGACAGGGCGATACACTGAAGCTTTCTTT. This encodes CASRETGRYTEAFF.